The entry below describes one T cell receptor beta chain. The data were obtained in a study of blood T cell repertoires in COVID-19. Study summary: The origin of the acute and convalescent COVID-19 samples was the United States, Italy and Spain.

Recruits, aged roughly 18 to 100 years, lived in 24 US areas. Cohorts were assigned according to the clinical history that participants reported. The CDR3 runs 18 residues. CDR1 LGHNA and CDR2 YNFKEQ come from the germline V gene. The V end lost 4 bases, the J end lost 0 bases, and 21 bases lay between the germline ends. Authors' analysis steps: Reference gene primers were amplified, and this amplification served to estimate nucleated cell counts. Profiling relied on immunoSEQ multiplex PCR, and the TCRdb table lists in-frame clones only, not all of them. Clonal size and the V and J genes are those of that table, whereas D and trimming came from the DNA. Of some 200,000 clones listed, about four fifths are singletons.

Sequencing was done on a sample of PBMCs or T cells enriched from blood (not recorded which). The chain combines TRBV4-2 with TRBJ2-5, with TRBD2 as a possible D gene (7 bases). The source is a woman aged 40 to 50 with acute COVID-19. The CDR3: CASSPSERGGGYQETQYF. The CDR3 DNA sequence: TGTGCCAGCAGCCCTTCAGAACGGGGAGGGGGTTACCAAGAGACCCAGTACTTC.